The 2 T cell receptor beta chains below were found in one sample sequenced in a study of cytomegalovirus exposure and HLA in healthy donors. The PCR employed 60 Vbeta primers together with 13 Jbeta primers. Sequencing was performed with immunoSEQ multiplex PCR; in TCRdb, only in-frame clones are kept and a portion is missing. The data contain 150,000 to 200,000 clones, 75% to 90% of them singletons. The sequenced sample was PBMCs. These receptors were collected from a male donor in good health and CMV-seropositive.

This rearrangement joins TRBV27 to TRBJ2-1, with TRBD2 matching 16 bases. CDR3 length equals 16 residues. V gave up 5 bases and J gave up 6 bases; unmatched junction bases: 4. The V gene's germline CDR1 is MNHEY and CDR2 SMNVEV (reference sequence). DNA for the CDR3: TGTGCCAGCAGTAGGGGGACTAGCGGGAGGGCCAATGAGCAGTTCTTC. Protein sequence: CASSRGTSGRANEQFF.

Concerning this clone itself: Other DNA sequences in the sample encode the same CDR3. The chain uses TRBV4-2 and TRBJ2-7; tentative D call: TRBD2 (5 bases). This CDR3 is built from 15 residues. Germline lookup yields CDR1 LGHNA and CDR2 YNFKEQ. Trimming pared 0 bases from V and 7 bases from J, leaving 16 bases between. CDR3 sequence reads: CASSQDRRTIYEQYF. The CDR3 DNA reads as TGTGCCAGCAGCCAAGATCGGAGGACGATATATGAGCAGTACTTC.